Below, 25 T cell receptor beta chains from the same sample are listed, as sequenced in a study of shared clonotypes between healthy human individuals. Generated by immunoSEQ multiplex PCR, the TCRdb table keeps only in-frame clones and is missing some. The sample yields more than 200,000 clones, 65% seen once. The sample was memory CD4+ T cells sorted from blood. Subset specified: CD45RA-negative fraction. The origin of the receptors is a man in his thirties or forties in good health.

The chain has TRBV6-1 and TRBJ2-7, with 11 bases identical to TRBD2. V gave up 0 bases and J gave up 3 bases; unmatched junction bases: 1. The CDR3 sequence is 15 residues long. Germline V gene data show CDR1 as MNHNS and CDR2 as SASEGT. The CDR3 sequence: CASSEAGTSGYEQYF. The DNA for the CDR3 is TGTGCCAGCAGTGAAGCCGGGACTAGCGGCTACGAGCAGTACTTC.

The V gene is TRBV6-1, the J gene TRBJ2-2, with 9 positions matching TRBD2. This CDR3 is 19 amino acids long. With 4 bases clipped from V and 8 bases from J, the junction kept 20 bases outside the gene matches. Germline V gene sequence: CDR1 MNHNS, CDR2 SASEGT. This chain's CDR3 is CASSGAGGPRVVNRGELFF. In DNA, the CDR3 is TGTGCCAGCAGTGGGGCGGGAGGGCCTAGGGTCGTCAATCGTGGGGAGCTGTTTTTT.

This clone is classed as medium-sized. The chain employs TRBV10-2 and TRBJ1-2, with 8 bases identical to TRBD1. This CDR3 spans 11 amino acids. J was trimmed by 8 bases and V by 4 bases; bases with no gene match: 0. Germline V gene lookup returns CDR1 WSHSY and CDR2 SAAADI. The CDR3 protein is CASSGDRGYTF. CDR3 DNA: TGCGCCAGCAGTGGGGACAGGGGCTACACCTTC.

The chain employs TRBV11-2 and TRBJ2-1; D unresolved. The CDR3 covers 15 residues. The germline CDR1 and CDR2 sequences are SGHAT and FQNNGV. V was pared by 3 bases and J by 0 bases, with 9 bases between. CDR3 residues: CASSFGQNSYNEQFF. The CDR3 DNA is TGTGCCAGCAGCTTCGGGCAAAACTCCTACAATGAGCAGTTCTTC.

The chain links TRBV7-6 to TRBJ1-4, with TRBD1 matching 7 bases. This CDR3 has 14 amino acids. Trimming cost V 10 bases and J 7 bases; bases outside gene matches: 12. The germline CDR1 and CDR2 sequences are SGHVS and FNYEAQ. The CDR3, as DNA: TGTGCCACCGATAAGGGGGCGGGGGGTGAAAAACTGTTTTTT. Translation gives CATDKGAGGEKLFF. Using reference TRBV7-6 and TRBJ1-4 for the parts outside the CDR3, the full variable domain is GAGVSQSPRYKVTKRGQDVALRCDPISGHVSLYWYRQALGQGPEFLTYFNYEAQQDKSGLPNDRFSAERPEGSISTLTIQRTEQRDSAMYRCATDKGAGGEKLFFGSGTQLSVL.

About this clone itself: One end of the junction fails to match germline, which may point to a read error. The sample holds other DNA sequences that translate to the same CDR3. The chain employs TRBV7-9 and TRBJ2-2; 7 nucleotides line up with TRBD2. This CDR3 contains 16 residues. Germline lookup yields CDR1 SEHNR and CDR2 FQNEAQ (reference sequence). In DNA, the CDR3 is TGTGCCAGTAGCTTAGCGGGCGGGATTTTCCCCGGGGAGCTGTTTTTT. Translation gives CASSLAGGIFPGELFF. Together with reference TRBV7-9 and TRBJ2-2, the CDR3 gives the full variable domain: DTGVSQNPRHKITKRGQNVTFRCDPISEHNRLYWYRQTLGQGPEFLTYFQNEAQLEKSRLLSDRFSAERPKGSFSTLEIQRTEQGDSAMYLCASSLAGGIFPGELFFGEGSRLTVL.

The rearrangement uses TRBV10-1 and TRBJ2-1, with D possibly being TRBD1 or TRBD2 (6 bases each). The CDR3 sequence is 15 residues long. The germline CDR1 and CDR2 sequences are WNHNN and SYGVQD (reference sequence). V lost 5 bases and J 8 bases, leaving 19 bases between the germline ends. The CDR3 nucleotides read TGCGCCAGCAGTCATGGTCGGGGGCGGTCGGATGAGCAGTTCTTC. Amino acid sequence: CASSHGRGRSDEQFF.

This chain's CDR3 is CASSSVAGATEAFF. CDR3 sequence (DNA): TGCGCCAGCAGCTCGGTCGCGGGGGCTACTGAAGCTTTCTTT. V gene TRBV5-1 combines with J gene TRBJ1-1, with a weak D call TRBD1 (6 bases). This CDR3 has 14 amino acids. Germline V gives CDR1 SGHRS, CDR2 YFSETQ. The V gene lost 3 bases and the J gene lost 5 bases, with 14 bases spanning the gap.

This sequence joins TRBV27 and TRBJ2-7, with D possibly matching TRBD2 (6 bases). The CDR3 sequence is 15 residues long. V dropped 1 base and J dropped 3 bases, with 13 bases sitting between them. CDR1 and CDR2 (germline): MNHEY, SMNVEV (reference sequence). Here the CDR3 reads CASSLFKLGSYEQYF. In DNA form, the CDR3 reads TGTGCCAGCAGTTTATTTAAGCTCGGGAGCTACGAGCAGTACTTC.

In its sample, this clone was seen once. V and J are TRBV10-1 and TRBJ2-3, with D tentatively TRBD2 (6 bases). In germline, CDR1 is WNHNN, CDR2 SYGVQD (reference sequence). There are 13 residues in the CDR3. V dropped 9 bases and J dropped 6 bases, with 16 bases sitting between them. In DNA, the CDR3 is TGCGCCAGAGTGACGGGAGACACCGATACGCAGTATTTT. Residues: CARVTGDTDTQYF.

The J gene is TRBJ1-5, the V gene TRBV19; a possible D gene is TRBD1 (6 bases). Per germline, CDR1 LNHDA and CDR2 SQIVND (reference sequence). V lost 5 bases, J lost 1 base, and 12 bases lay in between. The CDR3 runs 15 residues. The CDR3 sequence: CASSAQGLSNQPQHF. The CDR3 DNA reads as TGTGCCAGTAGTGCACAGGGTTTGAGCAATCAGCCCCAGCATTTT.

This clone was seen only a few times. The gene calls are TRBV18 and TRBJ2-1, with D maybe TRBD2 (5 bases). CDR3 length: 16 residues. Trimming shortened V by 3 bases and J by 9 bases, and 21 bases separated the two germline ends. Germline V gene lookup returns CDR1 KGHSH and CDR2 LQKENI. The CDR3 protein is CASSPLSVGETGEQFF. CDR3 DNA: TGTGCCAGCTCACCCCTTAGCGTGGGAGAAACGGGTGAGCAGTTCTTC.

This chain joins TRBV5-3 and TRBJ2-5; TRBD1 might be the D (5 bases). TRBV5-3 is noted as an ORF with a role that remains uncertain. Between the trimmed V and J ends, which lost 6 bases and 2 bases, there was a span of 20 bases. There are 16 residues in the CDR3. The CDR3 spells CARTTSKTAKQETQYF. The CDR3 region has the DNA TGTGCCAGAACTACTTCCAAGACAGCTAAACAAGAGACCCAGTACTTC.

The chain employs TRBV4-3 and TRBJ2-1; 7 bases line up with TRBD2. Germline-derived CDR1 and CDR2 are LGHNA and YSLEER. This CDR3 spans 16 amino acids. V was clipped by 3 bases and J by 2 bases; unmatched bases: 7. The CDR3 bases are TGCGCCAGCAGCCAGGATCTAGCGGAGCCCTACAATGAGCAGTTCTTC. It specifies CASSQDLAEPYNEQFF.

CDR3 amino acids: CASSLTFEGEQFF. In DNA form, the CDR3 reads TGTGCCAGCAGCTTAACGTTTGAGGGTGAGCAGTTCTTC. J is TRBJ2-1 and V is TRBV7-3, with D maybe TRBD2 (5 bases). Between the trimmed V and J ends, which lost 0 bases and 9 bases, there was a span of 9 bases. Germline CDR1 and CDR2: SGHTA and FQGTGA. This CDR3 is built from 13 residues. Supplemented by reference TRBV7-3 and TRBJ2-1, the full variable domain reads GAGVSQTPSNKVTEKGKYVELRCDPISGHTALYWYRQSLGQGPEFLIYFQGTGAADDSGLPNDRFFAVRPEGSVSTLKIQRTERGDSAVYLCASSLTFEGEQFFGPGTRLTVL.

V gene TRBV7-3 combines with J gene TRBJ2-2; D might be TRBD1 (7 bases). CDR3 length: 16 residues. Germline CDR1 is SGHTA and CDR2 is FQGTGA. V was clipped by 5 bases and J by 1 base, with 14 bases between them. The CDR3, as DNA: TGTGCCAGCAGCATAAGACAGGGACTGAACACCGGGGAGCTGTTTTTT. It encodes CASSIRQGLNTGELFF.

This chain joins TRBV30 and TRBJ1-5; 7 nucleotides match TRBD1. CDR3 length: 14 amino acids. With V trimmed by 2 bases and J by 10 bases, 11 bases remained unmatched. Per germline, CDR1 GTSNPN and CDR2 SVGIG (reference sequence). CDR3 sequence: CAWSPETGRGPQHF. The CDR3 DNA is TGTGCCTGGAGTCCAGAGACAGGGAGGGGACCCCAGCATTTT.

Here the CDR3 reads CASSRTGHVGYTF. The DNA of the CDR3 is TGTGCCAGCAGTAGAACCGGACACGTTGGCTACACCTTC. This chain connects TRBV6-5 to TRBJ1-2, with D tentatively TRBD1 (5 bases). The CDR3 spans 13 residues. The germline gives CDR1 MNHEY, CDR2 SVGAGI. V was trimmed by 5 bases and J by 7 bases, leaving 14 bases between them.

This clone has just a few counts. The chain recombines TRBV29-1 with TRBJ1-5, with 10 bases identical to TRBD1. Losses at the gene ends were 7 bases for V and 9 bases for J; bases not matched to a gene: 18. CDR3 length: 16 amino acids. Germline CDR1 and CDR2: SQVTM and ANQGSEA. CDR3 bases: TGCAGCGCGGTGACAGGGGGCAGTCCAGTTGGAGGGCCCCAGCATTTT. Translated, it gives CSAVTGGSPVGGPQHF.

The chain uses TRBV11-3 and TRBJ2-1; 8 nucleotides align to TRBD2. V was clipped by 5 bases and J by 8 bases; unmatched bases: 11. Germline CDR1 and CDR2: SGHNT and YENEEA. The CDR3 consists of 15 residues. CDR3 amino acids: CASSRGAREVDEQFF. DNA of the CDR3: TGTGCCAGCAGCCGGGGAGCGCGGGAGGTGGATGAGCAGTTCTTC.

This clone was seen a few times. V is TRBV27 and J is TRBJ2-1, with D perhaps TRBD2 (6 bases). Germline loops: CDR1 MNHEY, CDR2 SMNVEV (reference sequence). CDR3 size: 14 residues. Trimming pared 8 bases from V and 0 bases from J, leaving 11 bases between. The CDR3, as DNA: TGTGCCAGCCAGATAGCGGTCTCCTACAATGAGCAGTTCTTC. Translation gives CASQIAVSYNEQFF.

The chain has TRBV10-3 and TRBJ1-5, with D perhaps matching TRBD1 (5 bases). There are 16 residues in the CDR3. Germline values: CDR1 ENHRY, CDR2 SYGVKD. Trimming removed 2 bases at V and 0 bases at J, with 11 bases between. The CDR3 here is CAISEHVGGSNQPQHF. The CDR3 nucleotides read TGTGCCATCAGTGAGCACGTGGGGGGTAGCAATCAGCCCCAGCATTTT.

The chain is built from TRBV5-4 and TRBJ2-5, with TRBD1 identical over 8 bases. Unmatched junction bases numbered 12, after V lost 4 bases and J lost 7 bases. Germline values: CDR1 SGHNT, CDR2 YYREEE (reference sequence). CDR3 length: 15 amino acids. CDR3 residues: CASSQGQGQGSTQYF. As DNA, the CDR3 is TGTGCCAGCAGCCAAGGACAGGGCCAGGGATCGACCCAGTACTTC.

The table lists this clone with a count of one. In DNA, the CDR3 is TGTGCCAGCAGCTTCGGACAGGGGGAGGATGAAAAACTGTTTTTT. Translating it yields CASSFGQGEDEKLFF. The chain recombines TRBV5-5 with TRBJ1-4; 10 nucleotides line up with TRBD1. The germline gives CDR1 SGHKS, CDR2 YYEKEE (reference sequence). With V trimmed by 2 bases and J by 6 bases, 4 bases remained unmatched. CDR3 length: 15 residues.

This clone appeared a few times. This chain joins TRBV5-5 and TRBJ1-1; 7 bases are a match to TRBD1. J lost 7 bases, V lost 2 bases, and 11 bases had no gene match. There are 15 residues in the CDR3. Per the germline V gene, CDR1 is SGHKS and CDR2 is YYEKEE (reference sequence). CDR3 protein: CASSFTRDSGREAFF. The CDR3 nucleotides read TGTGCCAGCAGCTTCACGCGGGACAGCGGACGTGAAGCTTTCTTT.